These T cell receptor beta chains were read from a single sample in a study of beta chain features in type 1 diabetes. The method was immunoSEQ multiplex PCR; TCRdb's version includes in-frame clones alone and lacks a portion of them. The sample has almost 350,000 clones, about a tenth seen once. Sequenced: central memory CD4+ T cells from blood. These receptor sequences come from a man younger than 45 with type 1 diabetes. CDR3s include the opening cysteine and the closing phenylalanine or tryptophan.

V gene	CDR3 protein
TRBV7-8	CATSPGLEQYF
TRBV7-2	CASSATSAGGPYEQYF
TRBV7-8	CASSLTGTISETQYF
TRBV30	CAWSVGQDDEKLFF
TRBV18	CASSPDGRVRSPLHF
TRBV5-1	CASSQGTSGDTQYF
TRBV2	CASTSTGTNSPLHF
TRBV9	CASSVGLPTGELFF
TRBV6-5	CASSRQTGGGELFF
TRBV11-2	CASSLERREQYF
TRBV15	CATSRQGSGNEKLFF
TRBV28	CASKPGRDSFAGGYGYTF
TRBV5-6	CASSPPVERSPNTGELFF
TRBV14	CASSPTVSSGYTF
TRBV18	CASSPPHRAYGYTF
TRBV25-1	CASSPQGAGGSSPLHF
TRBV7-2	CASSKRQGLEQYF
TRBV11-2	CASSLDRRGDTQYF
TRBV5-1	CASSLVGGGAQDTQYF
TRBV20-1	CSAREEGEQYF
TRBV30	CAWSTSSGGPRDTQYF
TRBV29-1	CSVPSPGDQETQYF
TRBV19	CASSIAGARYEQYF
TRBV7-9	CASSLAPSNYGYTF
TRBV5-1	CASSPGTGGDNEQFF
TRBV9	CASHTERGNSPLHF
TRBV7-2	CASSDDRQPQHF
TRBV2	CASSPGGIYNEQFF
TRBV7-9	CASSDLRYEQYF
TRBV14	CASSQRSGTIGELFF
TRBV5-1	CASRATGNSYEQYF
TRBV28	CASSFVGSGQFF
TRBV7-2	CASSLGGTSDTQYF
TRBV7-2	CASSSPSRTGFSYNEQFF
TRBV9	CASSVNGGLNQPQHF
TRBV18	CASSPQRQVATNEKLFF
TRBV25-1	CASSRAGSNTEAFF
TRBV7-2	CASSHRRSAANTEAFF
TRBV7-9	CASSSATGGSYEQYF